Listed below are T cell receptor beta chains from one sample, sequenced in a study of blood T cell repertoires in COVID-19. Clones were read by immunoSEQ multiplex PCR, and TCRdb kept only the in-frame ones, dropping some. Of tens of thousands of clones detected, around 84% appear once; the ten largest clones hold around 25%. The specimen was peripheral blood. The origin of the receptors is a man aged 60-69 years with acute or convalescent COVID-19. Each CDR3 is given with its conserved first and last residue. The order of the fields is CDR3 protein, CDR3 DNA, D gene, J gene, clone size, CDR3 length, V gene. The D gene is left open where the match is weak. A row's size may be missing; if present it is once, few, many or a size class.

CDR3aa: CASSLLRTSNQPQHF
CDR3nt: TGTGCCAGCAGCTTATTGAGAACCAGCAATCAGCCCCAGCATTTT
d_gene: NA
j_gene: TRBJ1-5
abundance: NA
len: 15
v_gene: TRBV7-8

CDR3aa: CSASNQGGLDTGELFF
CDR3nt: TGCAGTGCTAGTAATCAGGGGGGCCTCGATACCGGGGAGCTGTTTTTT
d_gene: NA
j_gene: TRBJ2-2
abundance: NA
len: 16
v_gene: TRBV20-1

CDR3aa: CASTDRVYTGELFF
CDR3nt: TGTGCCAGTACGGACAGGGTATACACCGGGGAGCTGTTTTTT
d_gene: TRBD1
j_gene: TRBJ2-2
abundance: NA
len: 14
v_gene: TRBV28

CDR3aa: CASSPREGSGNTIYF
CDR3nt: TGTGCCAGCTCACCACGGGAGGGATCTGGAAACACCATATATTTT
d_gene: NA
j_gene: TRBJ1-3
abundance: NA
len: 15
v_gene: TRBV18

CDR3aa: CATSDGGTGRYNEQFF
CDR3nt: TGTGCCACCAGTGACGGGGGGACAGGCAGATACAATGAGCAGTTCTTC
d_gene: NA
j_gene: TRBJ2-1
abundance: NA
len: 16
v_gene: TRBV24-1

CDR3aa: CASSSGGALRNEQFF
CDR3nt: TGTGCCAGCAGTTCCGGGGGGGCCCTGCGGAATGAGCAGTTCTTC
d_gene: TRBD2
j_gene: TRBJ2-1
abundance: many
len: 15
v_gene: TRBV2

CDR3aa: CASSEGRTGMRQPQHF
CDR3nt: TGTGCCAGCAGTGAAGGCCGGACAGGTATGCGTCAGCCCCAGCATTTT
d_gene: TRBD1
j_gene: TRBJ1-5
abundance: NA
len: 16
v_gene: TRBV2

CDR3aa: CASSSSRGATDTQYF
CDR3nt: TGTGCCAGCAGCTCCTCGCGGGGGGCCACAGATACGCAGTATTTT
d_gene: TRBD2
j_gene: TRBJ2-3
abundance: NA
len: 15
v_gene: TRBV14

CDR3aa: CATPLGDTPNSPLHF
CDR3nt: TGTGCCACCCCCCTGGGGGACACCCCTAATTCACCCCTCCACTTT
d_gene: NA
j_gene: TRBJ1-6
abundance: NA
len: 15
v_gene: TRBV5-7

CDR3aa: CASSQGTSAGEQFF
CDR3nt: TGTGCCAGCTCACAAGGGACTAGCGCGGGTGAGCAGTTCTTC
d_gene: TRBD2
j_gene: TRBJ2-1
abundance: NA
len: 14
v_gene: TRBV18

CDR3aa: CSARIYSSGTF
CDR3nt: TGCAGTGCTAGGATATACTCAAGCGGCACCTTC
d_gene: NA
j_gene: TRBJ1-2
abundance: NA
len: 11
v_gene: TRBV20-1